The TCR beta chain under discussion was sequenced for a study of vaccination effects on CD4 cells after COVID-19. For the study at large: The post-vaccine samples were taken, at the median, 72 days after the second dose.

Libraries were prepared by immunoSEQ multiplex PCR; TCRdb keeps only in-frame clonotypes and omits some of them. Among tens of thousands of clones listed, approximately 82% were seen once. In regard to this clone: No antigen is known for it.

The V end lost 5 bases, the J end lost 4 bases, and 11 bases lay between the germline ends. The germline gives CDR1 LNHDA, CDR2 SQIVND (reference sequence). CDR3 length: 13 amino acids. Ahead of sequencing, the ViraFEST assay grew antigen-specific CD4+ T cells using viral peptide pools. The culture ran for about 10 days, and then CD4+ T cells were isolated. Each participant was administered two doses of either the BNT162b2 or the mRNA-1273 vaccine. Recipients of the vaccine had no prior SARS-CoV-2 infection and negative nucleocapsid antibodies. Culturing of 1.5 million to 2 million PBMC per well took place with approximately 10 IU/ml IL-2 and approximately 10 ug/ml peptides. Half of the medium was exchanged for IL-2 medium on both days 3 and 7.

J is TRBJ1-2 and V is TRBV19; D is possibly TRBD1 (5 bases). The sequenced sample was CD4+ T cells from PBMCs cultured with HCoV-229E spike peptides, obtained after COVID-19 vaccination. This TCR derives from a human donor who received a COVID-19 vaccine. CDR3 protein: CASSPRDGYGYTF. The CDR3 DNA reads as TGTGCCAGTAGTCCGCGGGACGGCTATGGCTACACCTTC.